The 15 T cell receptor beta chains below come from one sample, sequenced in a study of T cell repertoires in cytomegalovirus infection. In TCRdb, the reads were re-called with MiXCR into one record per CDR3 protein. The sample holds 480,000 or so distinct CDR3 sequences, about 10% seen once. The sequenced material came from PBMCs. The receptors here all came from a human donor in good health (CMV status not recorded). Some clones in this sample may be carry-over from other donors' samples.

This chain uses TRBV4-2 with TRBJ2-7; 8 nucleotides align to TRBD2. The germline V gene has CDR1 LGHNA and CDR2 YNFKEQ. Trimming took 3 bases from V and 2 from J; bases not matched to a gene: 12. The CDR3 is made up of 17 amino acids. The CDR3 protein is CASSHNAGGGLPYEQYF. The CDR3 DNA reads as TGTGCCAGCAGCCATAACGCGGGGGGAGGCCTCCCCTACGAGCAGTACTTC.

This clonotype was found many times. CDR3 DNA: TGCGCCAGCAGTCAATCTCATTCTAGGGGCAATCAGCCCCAGCATTTT. Translation: CASSQSHSRGNQPQHF. The chain couples TRBV23-1 to TRBJ1-5; D remains unclear. TRBV23-1 is designated an ORF whose function remains uncertain. The CDR3 is 16 amino acids. The V end was cut by 0 bases, the J end by 2 bases, with 11 bases between.

This clonotype was picked up a small number of times. Here the CDR3 DNA reads TGTGCCAGCAGCCGCGGCGGTAAGGTTTACTCCCGTAGTCCCGATGAGCAGTTCTTC. Its translation: CASSRGGKVYSRSPDEQFF. The rearrangement uses TRBV7-9 and TRBJ2-1; D ambiguous. Germline V CDR1 and CDR2: SEHNR, FQNEAQ (reference sequence). V was pared by 5 bases and J by 8 bases, with 31 bases between. This CDR3 is built from 19 residues.

In its sample, this clonotype was seen many times. The J gene is TRBJ2-7, the V gene TRBV7-2, with 9 nucleotides matching TRBD1. V trimming: 5 bases; J trimming: 3 bases; junction bases outside the gene matches: 5. Germline CDR1 and CDR2: SGHTA and FQGNSA. The CDR3 has 14 residues. CDR3 region: CASSIGTGNYEQYF. For the CDR3, the DNA is TGTGCCAGCAGCATCGGGACAGGGAACTACGAGCAGTACTTC. Looking up the rest from reference TRBV7-2 and TRBJ2-7 gives the full variable domain: GAGVSQSPSNKVTEKGKDVELRCDPISGHTALYWYRQSLGQGLEFLIYFQGNSAPDKSGLPSDRFSAERTGGSVSTLTIQRTQQEDSAVYLCASSIGTGNYEQYFGPGTRLTVT.

A few counts support this clonotype. V usage is TRBV20-1 and J usage is TRBJ2-2, with 12 bases identical to TRBD2. Germline trimming cut 3 bases from V and 1 base from J; bases unmatched to any gene: 3. Per the germline V gene, CDR1 is DFQATT and CDR2 is SNEGSKA (reference sequence). This CDR3 has 16 residues. The CDR3 coding sequence is TGCAGTGCTAGGGGGACTAGCGGGTGGAACACCGGGGAGCTGTTTTTT. Residues: CSARGTSGWNTGELFF.

In this sample, this clonotype turned up many times. This chain links TRBV6-2 or TRBV6-3 with TRBJ2-7; D gene unclear. Looked up from germline, CDR1 is MNHEY and CDR2 is SVGEGT. Trimming cost V 7 bases and J 5 bases, with 6 bases left between them. The length of the CDR3 is 10 residues. The CDR3 coding sequence is TGTGCCAGCACGGCCGACGAGCAGTACTTC. Its translation: CASTADEQYF.

This clonotype showed up many times. Its ends do not fully match the called genes, so a read error is possible. The chain recombines TRBV5-1 with TRBJ2-7; D is ambiguous. Germline assignment: CDR1 SGHRS and CDR2 YFSETQ. This CDR3 comprises 13 residues. The CDR3 is CASSFGGSYEQYF. CDR3 bases: TGTGCCAGCAGCTTCGGCGGTTCCTACGAGCAGTACTTC.

In its sample, this clonotype was seen many times. The chain employs TRBV5-4 and TRBJ2-7; 12 bases map to TRBD2. CDR1 is SGHNT, CDR2 YYREEE, per germline (reference sequence). This CDR3 contains 15 residues. Germline trimming cut 4 bases from V and 3 bases from J; bases unmatched to any gene: 5. The CDR3 DNA is TGTGCCAGCAGCCATCCTAGCGGGAGGGGCTACGAGCAGTACTTC. This sequence encodes CASSHPSGRGYEQYF.

This clonotype occurred many times. The DNA is omitted, as the CDR3 cannot be located on it reliably, and the CDR3 follows TCRdb's listing. The rearrangement links TRBV7-5 to TRBJ2-7; TRBD1 is the table's D call and was not checked against the DNA. TRBV7-5 has pseudogene status. Termini included, the CDR3 measures 16 amino acids. The CDR3: CISVPDSVGAAGEQYF.

CDR3 nucleotides: TGTGCCACCAGTGACCCAAAAGCGGGAGCCACCTACAATGAGCAGTTCTTC. It encodes CATSDPKAGATYNEQFF. The chain carries TRBV24-1 and TRBJ2-1, with 8 bases that match TRBD2. Germline values: CDR1 KGHDR, CDR2 SFDVKD. The CDR3 is 17 amino acids. The V gene end was trimmed by 4 bases and the J gene end by 2 bases; junction bases not matched to a gene: 9.

The chain employs TRBV24-1 and TRBJ1-2, with TRBD1 as a possible D gene (5 bases). The length of the CDR3 is 14 residues. The germline V and J ends were trimmed by 3 bases and 4 bases, with 11 bases remaining between them. Germline V CDR1 and CDR2: KGHDR, SFDVKD. CDR3 region: CATSDDDSIYGYTF. CDR3 nucleotides: TGTGCCACCAGTGATGATGACAGCATCTATGGCTACACCTTC.

This clonotype was detected many times. The chain uses TRBV7-8 and TRBJ2-3; D remains unclear. The CDR3 totals 12 residues. Germline values: CDR1 SGHVS, CDR2 FQNEAQ. Trimming removed 5 bases from V and 5 bases from J, with 8 bases in between. CDR3 coding DNA: TGTGCCAGCAGCCTGAACGGAGATACGCAGTATTTT. It encodes CASSLNGDTQYF.

This clonotype turned up a few times. The chain uses TRBV7-9 and TRBJ2-1; D is tentatively TRBD1 or TRBD2 (5 bases each). Per the germline V gene, CDR1 is SEHNR and CDR2 is FQNEAQ (reference sequence). CDR3 length equals 15 residues. With 7 bases removed from V and 3 bases from J, the gap between germline ends came to 16 bases. The CDR3 DNA sequence: TGTGCCAGCACCCTTACGGGACGGCTCTACAATGAGCAGTTCTTC. Its translation is CASTLTGRLYNEQFF.

This clonotype showed up many times. The chain uses TRBV7-2 and TRBJ2-1; 10 nucleotides agree with TRBD2. The V gene's germline CDR1 is SGHTA and CDR2 FQGNSA. V shed 3 bases and J 5 bases; nucleotides not matched to a gene: 4. The CDR3 covers 15 residues. For the CDR3, the DNA is TGTGCCAGCAGCTTGAGTAGCGGGGGGCACAATGAGCAGTTCTTC. Protein product: CASSLSSGGHNEQFF. Looking up the rest from reference TRBV7-2 and TRBJ2-1 gives the full variable domain: GAGVSQSPSNKVTEKGKDVELRCDPISGHTALYWYRQSLGQGLEFLIYFQGNSAPDKSGLPSDRFSAERTGGSVSTLTIQRTQQEDSAVYLCASSLSSGGHNEQFFGPGTRLTVL.

A word on this clonotype: Given a much more abundant clone one base away, this may be a read error. This sequence joins TRBV24-1 and TRBJ2-3, with TRBD1 as a possible D gene (5 bases). The CDR3 contains 15 residues. The V end lost 4 bases, the J end lost 1 base, and 11 bases lay between the germline ends. The germline CDR1 and CDR2 sequences are KGHDR and SFDVKD. For the CDR3, the DNA is TGTGCCACCAGTGACAGGACACGGCGCACAGATACGCAGTATTTT. Its protein is CATSDRTRRTDTQYF.